The 21 T cell receptor beta chains reported below all come from one sample, sequenced in a study of T-cell memory formation after mild COVID-19. TCRdb re-called the 5' RACE reads with MiXCR, one entry per CDR3 protein. The sample includes roughly 120,000 distinct CDR3 sequences, approximately 21% of them seen just once. The sequenced sample was PBMCs or a T cell subset sorted from them (not recorded which). The receptors originated from a man younger than 35 who had mild COVID-19 (a few samples of this study predate the infection). Cell type and time point are not known.

This clonotype was seen only a few times. The CDR3 reads CASSQDGTSGKYF. As DNA, the CDR3 is TGCGCCAGCAGCCAAGATGGGACTAGCGGAAAGTACTTC. The chain combines TRBV4-1 with TRBJ2-7; TRBD2 matches at 11 bases. Germline-derived CDR1 and CDR2 are MGHRA and YSYEKL. Germline trimming cut 0 bases from V and 11 bases from J; bases unmatched to any gene: 3. The CDR3 runs 13 residues.

In this sample, this clonotype turned up a few times. V and J are TRBV3-1 and TRBJ2-1, with 12 bases matching TRBD2. CDR3 length: 15 residues. Trimming removed 3 bases from V and 11 bases from J; junction bases left unmatched: 8. Germline assignment: CDR1 LGHDT and CDR2 YNNKEL (reference sequence). DNA for the CDR3: TGTGCCAGCAGCCACCTGACTAGCGGGGGCCTCCAGCAGTTCTTC. This sequence encodes CASSHLTSGGLQQFF.

This clonotype turned up a few times. The V call is TRBV15, the J call TRBJ2-1, with TRBD2 matching over 8 bases. Germline values: CDR1 LNHNV, CDR2 YYDKDF (reference sequence). V lost 0 bases and J lost 6; bases outside the gene matches: 10. The CDR3 is made up of 17 amino acids. CDR3 bases: TGTGCCACCAGCAGAGATACCCTCCGGGGGGGTGTCAATGAGCAGTTCTTC. As protein: CATSRDTLRGGVNEQFF.

This clonotype was counted a few times. The rearrangement uses TRBV25-1 and TRBJ1-6; D remains unclear. The CDR3 extends over 14 amino acids. The germline V gene encodes CDR1 MGHDK and CDR2 SYGVNS. The ends were cut back, 4 bases at V and 0 bases at J, with 4 bases in the middle. CDR3 residues: CASSASSYNSPLHF. In DNA form, the CDR3 reads TGTGCCAGCAGTGCGAGCTCCTATAATTCACCCCTCCACTTT.

This clonotype was counted at least ten times. The chain couples TRBV4-3 to TRBJ2-1, with D possibly TRBD1 on 5 matching bases. The CDR3 runs to 13 residues. The germline gives CDR1 LGHNA, CDR2 YSLEER. V shed 3 bases and J shed 4 bases, with 7 bases lying between them. The CDR3: CASSQDNYNEQFF. CDR3 DNA sequence: TGCGCCAGCAGCCAGGACAATTACAATGAGCAGTTCTTC.

The J gene is TRBJ2-3, the V gene TRBV6-2 or TRBV6-3; D remains unclear. Germline V CDR1 and CDR2: MNHEY, SVGEGT. The CDR3 extends over 14 amino acids. V lost 8 bases to trimming and J lost 5 bases, with 17 bases between them. This CDR3 reads CASRPPTPGDTQYF. The DNA of the CDR3 is TGTGCCAGCCGACCGCCGACTCCCGGAGATACGCAGTATTTT.

The V gene is TRBV19, the J gene TRBJ1-1; the D is unclear. Trimming pared 5 bases from V and 11 bases from J, leaving 15 bases between. This CDR3 spans 12 amino acids. Germline V CDR1 and CDR2: LNHDA, SQIVND (reference sequence). The CDR3: CASSAGLTAAFF. As DNA, the CDR3 is TGTGCCAGTAGTGCCGGGCTGACGGCGGCTTTCTTT.

V and J are TRBV4-1 and TRBJ2-7; TRBD1 agrees at 8 bases. The CDR3 contains 14 residues. The V segment lost 2 bases and the J segment 4 bases; nucleotides outside the gene matches: 4. Per the germline V gene, CDR1 is MGHRA and CDR2 is YSYEKL. CDR3 loop: CASSQTQGGYEQYF. The DNA of the CDR3 is TGCGCCAGCAGCCAAACACAGGGGGGATACGAGCAGTACTTC.

This chain links TRBV29-1 with TRBJ2-5; 10 bases agree with TRBD2. Germline CDR1 reads SQVTM; CDR2 reads ANQGSEA. The CDR3 contains 14 residues. The V and J ends lost 3 bases and 5 bases, in that order; junction bases with no gene match: 6. Here the CDR3 reads CSVEKRGGGETQYF. CDR3 nucleotide sequence: TGCAGCGTTGAGAAGCGGGGGGGCGGTGAGACCCAGTACTTC.

This clonotype was counted a few times. The rearrangement joins TRBV5-1 to TRBJ2-1, with 8 bases identical to TRBD1. The ends lost 4 bases at V and 7 bases at J; junction bases unmatched: 16. This CDR3 region has 17 residues. Germline V gene lookup returns CDR1 SGHRS and CDR2 YFSETQ. CDR3 DNA: TGCGCCAGCAGCGTCACCGCCTCGGGACAGGTAATGAATGAGCAGTTCTTC. This gives the protein CASSVTASGQVMNEQFF. The complete variable domain, with remaining parts taken from reference TRBV5-1 and TRBJ2-1, reads KAGVTQTPRYLIKTRGQQVTLSCSPISGHRSVSWYQQTPGQGLQFLFEYFSETQRNKGNFPGRFSGRQFSNSRSEMNVSTLELGDSALYLCASSVTASGQVMNEQFFGPGTRLTVL.

The V gene is TRBV2, the J gene TRBJ2-2; 9 nucleotides agree with TRBD1. The junction had 7 bases not matched to a gene; V was cut back by 6 bases and J by 5 bases. This CDR3 comprises 15 residues. CDR1 and CDR2 from the germline V gene are SNHLY and FYNNEI. The CDR3 DNA reads as TGTGCCAGCAGACCGGGACAGGGTGAGACCGGGGAGCTGTTTTTT. It is translated as CASRPGQGETGELFF.

This clonotype has more than one count but fewer than ten. The V gene is TRBV6-4, the J gene TRBJ2-6; unclear D gene. V lost 3 bases to trimming and J lost 0 bases, with 6 bases between them. The CDR3 totals 15 residues. The V gene's germline CDR1 is MRHNA and CDR2 SNTAGT. Written as DNA, the CDR3 is TGTGCCAGCAGTGAGAAAAGCTCTGGGGCCAACGTCCTGACTTTC. Residues: CASSEKSSGANVLTF.

This chain links TRBV7-9 with TRBJ1-1, with TRBD1 matching over 9 bases. Germline CDR1 and CDR2: SEHNR and FQNEAQ (reference sequence). V lost 4 bases, J lost 3 bases, and 6 bases stayed unmatched. The CDR3 runs 15 residues. The CDR3 nucleotides are TGTGCCAGCAGCTCGGTAGACAGGGGGTACACTGAAGCTTTCTTT. Protein: CASSSVDRGYTEAFF.

The V and J genes are TRBV7-6 and TRBJ2-2; D gene ambiguous. Germline loops: CDR1 SGHVS, CDR2 FNYEAQ. The CDR3 covers 14 residues. V was trimmed by 1 base and J by 6 bases, leaving 9 bases between them. The CDR3 nucleotides are TGTGCCAGCAGCTTAGGACCAGGCCCCGGGGAGCTGTTTTTT. Protein: CASSLGPGPGELFF. The entire variable domain, with the rest obtained from reference TRBV7-6 and TRBJ2-2, is as follows: GAGVSQSPRYKVTKRGQDVALRCDPISGHVSLYWYRQALGQGPEFLTYFNYEAQQDKSGLPNDRFSAERPEGSISTLTIQRTEQRDSAMYRCASSLGPGPGELFFGEGSRLTVL.

This clonotype was detected a few times. The chain has TRBV6-1 and TRBJ2-1; D may be TRBD2 (5 bases). In germline, CDR1 is MNHNS, CDR2 SASEGT. V was trimmed by 0 bases and J by 2 bases, leaving 8 bases between them. The CDR3 is 15 residues long. CDR3 sequence: CASSEAPGTYNEQFF. DNA of the CDR3: TGTGCCAGCAGTGAAGCGCCGGGGACCTACAATGAGCAGTTCTTC.

The chain has TRBV4-1 and TRBJ2-1; perhaps D is TRBD1 or TRBD2 (5 bases each). This CDR3 has 15 residues. Trimming left V 3 bases short and J 9 bases short, with 18 bases between. The germline gives CDR1 MGHRA, CDR2 YSYEKL. DNA of the CDR3: TGCGCCAGCAGCCACGGGCCAGGGAGTGCGAGTGAGCAGTTCTTC. Translated, it gives CASSHGPGSASEQFF.

The chain joins TRBV7-6 to TRBJ1-2, with a possible D match to TRBD1 (6 bases). Per germline, CDR1 SGHVS and CDR2 FNYEAQ. Deletions cut 1 base from V and 5 bases from J, with 17 bases between. The CDR3 contains 16 residues. The CDR3 protein is CASSLGGHGVPYGYTF. DNA for the CDR3: TGTGCCAGCAGCTTAGGGGGACATGGGGTCCCTTATGGCTACACCTTC. Filled out from reference TRBV7-6 and TRBJ1-2, the complete variable domain reads GAGVSQSPRYKVTKRGQDVALRCDPISGHVSLYWYRQALGQGPEFLTYFNYEAQQDKSGLPNDRFSAERPEGSISTLTIQRTEQRDSAMYRCASSLGGHGVPYGYTFGSGTRLTVV.

The chain links TRBV6-6 to TRBJ2-4; TRBD1 is a possible D gene (6 bases). V was shortened by 6 bases and J by 9 bases, with 15 bases between the two germline ends. The CDR3 is made up of 13 amino acids. The germline V gene encodes CDR1 MNHNY and CDR2 SVGAGI (reference sequence). The CDR3 sequence is CASRPQGMGIQYF. CDR3 nucleotides: TGTGCCAGCAGACCCCAGGGGATGGGCATTCAGTACTTC.

This clonotype occurred a few times. This chain joins TRBV4-1 and TRBJ2-2; D gene unclear. Germline V gene data show CDR1 as MGHRA and CDR2 as YSYEKL. V was clipped by 6 bases and J by 7 bases, with 9 bases between them. This CDR3 comprises 12 residues. This CDR3 is CASRNGGGELFF. As DNA, the CDR3 is TGCGCCAGCAGAAACGGTGGCGGGGAGCTGTTTTTT.

The chain employs TRBV20-1 and TRBJ2-7; D gene unclear. This CDR3 has 13 residues. V shed 0 bases and J shed 3 bases, with 9 bases lying between them. CDR1 is DFQATT and CDR2 is SNEGSKA in the germline V gene (reference sequence). Here the CDR3 DNA reads TGCAGTGCTAGAGACGGAAGCTACTACGAGCAGTACTTC. Translation: CSARDGSYYEQYF.

The chain combines TRBV27 with TRBJ2-5; 8 nucleotides align to TRBD1. The CDR3 consists of 16 residues. CDR1 and CDR2 (germline): MNHEY, SMNVEV (reference sequence). J lost 3 bases, V lost 5 bases, and 11 bases had no gene match. The CDR3 here is CASSESVTGGEETQYF. The DNA of the CDR3 is TGTGCCAGCAGTGAGTCCGTTACAGGGGGTGAAGAGACCCAGTACTTC.